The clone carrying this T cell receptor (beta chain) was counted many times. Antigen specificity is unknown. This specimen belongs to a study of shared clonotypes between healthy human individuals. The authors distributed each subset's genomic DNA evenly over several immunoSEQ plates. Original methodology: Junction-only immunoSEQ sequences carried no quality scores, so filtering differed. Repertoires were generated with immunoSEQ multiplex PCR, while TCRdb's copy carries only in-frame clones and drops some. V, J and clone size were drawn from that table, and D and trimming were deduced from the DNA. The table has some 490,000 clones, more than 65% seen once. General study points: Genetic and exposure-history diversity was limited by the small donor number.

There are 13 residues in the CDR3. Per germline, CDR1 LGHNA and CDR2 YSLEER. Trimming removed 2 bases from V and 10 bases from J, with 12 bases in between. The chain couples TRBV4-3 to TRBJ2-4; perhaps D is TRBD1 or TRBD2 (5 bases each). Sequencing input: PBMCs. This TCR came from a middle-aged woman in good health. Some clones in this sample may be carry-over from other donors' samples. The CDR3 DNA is TGCGCCAGCAGCCAAAACCGGGACCAAATTCAGTACTTC. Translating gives CASSQNRDQIQYF.